What follows is one T cell receptor (beta chain) and its context. Its target is not known. The data derive from a study of T cell responses to AZD1222 COVID-19 vaccine. For the study at large: Second-dose intervals of approximately 4 or approximately 12 weeks were pooled.

The table came from immunoSEQ multiplex PCR; TCRdb's copy has only in-frame clones and leaves some out. This table holds a few hundred thousand clones, 90% to 95% found once. Study results and limitations: Spike was spanned by vaccine-associated CD4 TCRs, with dominance at 160-218 and 743-854.

Trimming pared 5 bases from V and 4 bases from J, leaving 11 bases between. Germline V gene lookup returns CDR1 MDHEN and CDR2 SYDVKM. This CDR3 is built from 13 residues. The chain couples TRBV28 to TRBJ1-2; D uncertain. Here the sequenced sample was peripheral blood, taken on day 0 of AZD1222 vaccination. This clonotype was obtained from an adult in good health. CDR3 region: CASSLDPTYGYTF. The CDR3 DNA reads as TGTGCCAGCAGTCTCGACCCTACCTATGGCTACACCTTC.